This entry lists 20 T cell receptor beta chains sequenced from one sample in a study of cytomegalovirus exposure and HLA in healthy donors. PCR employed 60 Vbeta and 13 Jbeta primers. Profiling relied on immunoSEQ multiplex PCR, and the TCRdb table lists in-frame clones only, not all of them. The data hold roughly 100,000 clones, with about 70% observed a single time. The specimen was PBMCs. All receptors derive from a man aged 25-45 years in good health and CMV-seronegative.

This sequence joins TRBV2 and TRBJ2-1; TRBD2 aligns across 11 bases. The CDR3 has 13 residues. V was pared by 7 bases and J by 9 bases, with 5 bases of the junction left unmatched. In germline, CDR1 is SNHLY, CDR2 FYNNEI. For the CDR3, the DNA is TGTGCCAGCATACTAGCGGGAGTCAGTGAGCAGTTCTTC. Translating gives CASILAGVSEQFF.

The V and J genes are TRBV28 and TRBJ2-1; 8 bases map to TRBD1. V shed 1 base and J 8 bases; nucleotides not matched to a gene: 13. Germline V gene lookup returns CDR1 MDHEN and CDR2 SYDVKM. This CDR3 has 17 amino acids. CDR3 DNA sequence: TGTGCCAGCAGTTTATTGCGGGACAGGTCCTCTAGGGATGAGCAGTTCTTC. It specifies CASSLLRDRSSRDEQFF.

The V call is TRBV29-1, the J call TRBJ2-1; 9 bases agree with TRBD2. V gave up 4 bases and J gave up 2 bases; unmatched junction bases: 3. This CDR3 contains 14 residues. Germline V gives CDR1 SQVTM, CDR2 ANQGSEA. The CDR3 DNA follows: TGCAGCGTTGGAATAGCGGGAGCCTACAATGAGCAGTTCTTC. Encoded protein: CSVGIAGAYNEQFF.

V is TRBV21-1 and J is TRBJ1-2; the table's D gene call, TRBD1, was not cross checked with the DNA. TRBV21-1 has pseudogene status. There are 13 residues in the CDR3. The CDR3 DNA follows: TGTGCCAGCAGCTCACAGGGGGCGGATGGCTACACCTTC. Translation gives CASSSQGADGYTF.

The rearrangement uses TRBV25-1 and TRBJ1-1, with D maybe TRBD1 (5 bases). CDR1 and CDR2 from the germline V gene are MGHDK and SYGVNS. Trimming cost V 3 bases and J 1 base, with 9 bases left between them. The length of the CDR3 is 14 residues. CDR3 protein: CASSEAGANTEAFF. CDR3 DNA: TGTGCCAGCAGTGAGGCTGGGGCGAACACTGAAGCTTTCTTT.

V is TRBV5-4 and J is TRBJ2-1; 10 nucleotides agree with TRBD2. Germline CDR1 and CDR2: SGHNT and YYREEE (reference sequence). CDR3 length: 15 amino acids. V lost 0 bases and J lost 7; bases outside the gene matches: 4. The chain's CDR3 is CASSLAPSGGNEQFF. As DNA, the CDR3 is TGTGCCAGCAGCTTGGCCCCTAGCGGGGGAAATGAGCAGTTCTTC.

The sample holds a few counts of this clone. CDR3 nucleotides: TGTGCCAGCAGCTTGGGGGACAGGGACGACGAGCAGTACTTC. Translated, it gives CASSLGDRDDEQYF. J is TRBJ2-5 and V is TRBV5-4; 9 bases are shared with TRBD1. The end of the DNA aligns better with TRBJ2-7, so the J call may be wrong. The CDR3 spans 14 residues. CDR1 SGHNT and CDR2 YYREEE come from the germline V gene (reference sequence).

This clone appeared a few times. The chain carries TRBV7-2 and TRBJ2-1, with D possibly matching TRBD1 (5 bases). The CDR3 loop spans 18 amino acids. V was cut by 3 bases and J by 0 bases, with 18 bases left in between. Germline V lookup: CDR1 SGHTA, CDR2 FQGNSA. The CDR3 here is CASSFRQGKTASYNEQFF. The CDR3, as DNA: TGTGCCAGCAGCTTCCGGCAGGGTAAAACGGCCTCCTACAATGAGCAGTTCTTC.

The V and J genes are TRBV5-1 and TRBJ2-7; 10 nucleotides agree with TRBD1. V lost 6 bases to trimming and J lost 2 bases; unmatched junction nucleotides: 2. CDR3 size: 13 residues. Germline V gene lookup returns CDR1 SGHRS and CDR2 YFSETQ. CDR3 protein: CASKGQGPYEQYF. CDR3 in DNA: TGCGCCAGCAAGGGACAGGGGCCCTACGAGCAGTACTTC. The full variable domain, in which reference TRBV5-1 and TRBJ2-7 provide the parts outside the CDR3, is KAGVTQTPRYLIKTRGQQVTLSCSPISGHRSVSWYQQTPGQGLQFLFEYFSETQRNKGNFPGRFSGRQFSNSRSEMNVSTLELGDSALYLCASKGQGPYEQYFGPGTRLTVT.

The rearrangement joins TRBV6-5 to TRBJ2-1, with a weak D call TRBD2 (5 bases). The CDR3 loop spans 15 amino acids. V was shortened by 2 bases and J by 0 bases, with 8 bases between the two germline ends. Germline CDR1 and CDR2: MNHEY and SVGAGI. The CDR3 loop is CASSYTGTSYNEQFF. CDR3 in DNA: TGTGCCAGCAGTTACACGGGAACCTCCTACAATGAGCAGTTCTTC.

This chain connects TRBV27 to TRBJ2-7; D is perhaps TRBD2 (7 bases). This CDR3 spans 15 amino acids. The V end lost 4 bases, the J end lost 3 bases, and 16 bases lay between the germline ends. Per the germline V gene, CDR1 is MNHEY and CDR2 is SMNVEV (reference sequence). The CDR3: CASSSLEGGFYEQYF. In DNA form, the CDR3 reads TGTGCCAGCAGTTCACTCGAGGGGGGGTTCTACGAGCAGTACTTC.

In nucleotides, the CDR3 is TGTGCCAGCAGGAAGGGGGGGGCAGGGACTTACGAGCAGTACTTC. Protein sequence: CASRKGGAGTYEQYF. The chain carries TRBV2 and TRBJ2-7; tentative D call: TRBD2 (7 bases). The CDR3 sequence is 15 residues long. Germline values: CDR1 SNHLY, CDR2 FYNNEI. The V end lost 6 bases, the J end lost 4 bases, and 19 bases lay between the germline ends. The variable domain in full, with the rest retrieved from reference TRBV2 and TRBJ2-7, is EPEVTQTPSHQVTQMGQEVILRCVPISNHLYFYWYRQILGQKVEFLVSFYNNEISEKSEIFDDQFSVERPDGSNFTLKIRSTKLEDSAMYFCASRKGGAGTYEQYFGPGTRLTVT.

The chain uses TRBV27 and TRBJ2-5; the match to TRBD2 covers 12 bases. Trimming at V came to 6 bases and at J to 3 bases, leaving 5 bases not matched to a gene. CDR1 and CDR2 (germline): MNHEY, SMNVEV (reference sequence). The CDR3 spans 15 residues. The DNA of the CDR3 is TGTGCCAGCAGCAGACTAGCGGGAGAGGAAGAGACCCAGTACTTC. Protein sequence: CASSRLAGEEETQYF.

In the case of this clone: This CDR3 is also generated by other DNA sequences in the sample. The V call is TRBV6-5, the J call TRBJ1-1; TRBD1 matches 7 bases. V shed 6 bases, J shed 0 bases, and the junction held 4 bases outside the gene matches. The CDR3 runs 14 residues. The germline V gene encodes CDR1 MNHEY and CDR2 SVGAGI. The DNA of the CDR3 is TGTGCCAGCAGCTTGGGACAGATGAACACTGAAGCTTTCTTT. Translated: CASSLGQMNTEAFF.

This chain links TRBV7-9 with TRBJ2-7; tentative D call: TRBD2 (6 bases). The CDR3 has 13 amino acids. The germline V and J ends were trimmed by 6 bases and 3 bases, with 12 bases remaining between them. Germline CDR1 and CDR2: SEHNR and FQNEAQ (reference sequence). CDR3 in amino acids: CASSSGLDYEQYF. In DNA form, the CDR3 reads TGTGCCAGCAGTTCGGGACTCGACTACGAGCAGTACTTC.

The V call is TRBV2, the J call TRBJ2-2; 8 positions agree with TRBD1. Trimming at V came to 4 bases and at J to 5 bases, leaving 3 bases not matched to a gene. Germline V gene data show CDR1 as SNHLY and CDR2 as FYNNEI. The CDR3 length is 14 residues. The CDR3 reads CASSGTGFTGELFF. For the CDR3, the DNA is TGTGCCAGCAGTGGGACAGGGTTTACCGGGGAGCTGTTTTTT.

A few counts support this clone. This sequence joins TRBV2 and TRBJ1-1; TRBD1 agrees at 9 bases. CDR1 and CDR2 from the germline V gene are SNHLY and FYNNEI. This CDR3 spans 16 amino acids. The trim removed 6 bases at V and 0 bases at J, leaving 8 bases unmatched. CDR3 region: CASRTPGQGLNTEAFF. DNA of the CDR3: TGTGCCAGCAGGACTCCGGGACAGGGTTTGAACACTGAAGCTTTCTTT.

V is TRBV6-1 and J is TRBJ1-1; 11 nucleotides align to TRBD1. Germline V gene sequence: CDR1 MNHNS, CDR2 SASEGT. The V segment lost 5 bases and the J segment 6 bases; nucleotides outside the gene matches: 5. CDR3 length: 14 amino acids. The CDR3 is CASSPGQGDAEAFF. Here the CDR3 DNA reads TGTGCCAGCAGTCCGGGACAGGGGGACGCTGAAGCTTTCTTT.

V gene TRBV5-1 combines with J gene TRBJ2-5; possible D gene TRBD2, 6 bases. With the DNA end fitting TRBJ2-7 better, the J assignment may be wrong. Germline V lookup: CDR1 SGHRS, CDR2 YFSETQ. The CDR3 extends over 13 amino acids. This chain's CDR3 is CASSLTGEDEQYF. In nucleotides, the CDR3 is TGCGCCAGCAGCTTGACGGGAGAGGACGAGCAGTACTTC.

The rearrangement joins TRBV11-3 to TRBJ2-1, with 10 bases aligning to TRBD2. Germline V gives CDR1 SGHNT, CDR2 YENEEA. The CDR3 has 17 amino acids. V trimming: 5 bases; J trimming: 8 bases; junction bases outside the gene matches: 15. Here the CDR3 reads CASSPEVSGRARHEQFF. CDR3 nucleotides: TGTGCCAGCAGCCCCGAGGTGAGCGGGAGGGCCAGGCATGAGCAGTTCTTC.